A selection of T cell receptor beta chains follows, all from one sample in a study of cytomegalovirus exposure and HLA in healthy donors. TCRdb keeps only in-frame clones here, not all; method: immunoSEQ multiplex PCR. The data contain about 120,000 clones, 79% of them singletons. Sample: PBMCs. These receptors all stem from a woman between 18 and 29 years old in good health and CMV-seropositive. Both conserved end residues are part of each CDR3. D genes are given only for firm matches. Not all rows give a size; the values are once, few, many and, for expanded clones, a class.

CDR3aa: CASSRRQGENIQYF
CDR3nt: TGTGCCAGCAGCAGAAGGCAGGGGGAGAACATTCAGTACTTC
v_gene: TRBV5-5
abundance: .
j_gene: TRBJ2-4
d_gene: TRBD1

CDR3aa: CASSHLLAGPYEQYF
CDR3nt: TGCGCCAGCAGCCATCTTCTAGCGGGGCCCTACGAGCAGTACTTC
v_gene: TRBV4-1
abundance: few
j_gene: TRBJ2-7
d_gene: TRBD2

CDR3aa: CASSPRTSGSGTDTQYF
CDR3nt: TGTGCCAGCAGCCCAAGGACTAGCGGGAGCGGCACAGATACGCAGTATTTT
v_gene: TRBV5-4
abundance: .
j_gene: TRBJ2-3
d_gene: TRBD2

CDR3aa: CASRFPSSGANVLTF
CDR3nt: TGTGCCAGCAGATTCCCGAGCTCTGGGGCCAACGTCCTGACTTTC
v_gene: TRBV28
abundance: .
j_gene: TRBJ2-6
d_gene: .

CDR3aa: CASISGRLSYEQYF
CDR3nt: TGTGCCAGCATAAGCGGGAGGCTCTCCTACGAGCAGTACTTC
v_gene: TRBV6-1
abundance: .
j_gene: TRBJ2-7
d_gene: TRBD2

CDR3aa: CASSLARGNYEQYF
CDR3nt: TGCGCCAGCAGCTTGGCGAGGGGGAACTACGAGCAGTACTTC
v_gene: TRBV5-1
abundance: .
j_gene: TRBJ2-7
d_gene: .

CDR3aa: CASSYSSLGLLKEAFF
CDR3nt: TGTGCCAGCAGTTACTCCAGCTTGGGGCTACTCAAGGAAGCTTTCTTT
v_gene: TRBV6-6
abundance: .
j_gene: TRBJ1-1
d_gene: .

CDR3aa: CASSIAGRTNQPQHF
CDR3nt: TGTGCCAGCAGTATCGCTGGACGGACAAATCAGCCCCAGCATTTT
v_gene: TRBV6-5
abundance: .
j_gene: TRBJ1-5
d_gene: .

CDR3aa: CASSQERQGPYEQYF
CDR3nt: TGCGCCAGCAGCCAAGAGAGACAGGGGCCCTACGAGCAGTACTTC
v_gene: TRBV4-1
abundance: .
j_gene: TRBJ2-7
d_gene: TRBD1

CDR3aa: CASSRPEEKLFF
CDR3nt: TGTGCCAGCAGTAGACCGGAGGAAAAACTGTTTTTT
v_gene: TRBV6-5
abundance: .
j_gene: TRBJ1-4
d_gene: .

CDR3aa: CASSWGLAGESYEQYF
CDR3nt: TGCGCCAGCAGCTGGGGGCTAGCGGGAGAGTCCTACGAGCAGTACTTC
v_gene: TRBV5-1
abundance: once
j_gene: TRBJ2-7
d_gene: TRBD2

CDR3aa: CASSLHRDYGYTF
CDR3nt: TGTGCCAGCAGCTTGCACAGGGACTATGGCTACACCTTC
v_gene: TRBV5-6
abundance: few
j_gene: TRBJ1-2
d_gene: .

CDR3aa: CATSRGPKPFGAGELFF
CDR3nt: TGTGCCACCAGCAGAGGTCCTAAGCCCTTTGGAGCTGGGGAGCTGTTTTTT
v_gene: TRBV15
abundance: .
j_gene: TRBJ2-2
d_gene: .

CDR3aa: CASSASDRGGEQYF
CDR3nt: TGTGCCAGCAGTGCCTCGGACAGGGGAGGTGAGCAGTACTTC
v_gene: TRBV28
abundance: .
j_gene: TRBJ2-7
d_gene: TRBD1

CDR3aa: CASSQTSNTEAFF
CDR3nt: TGTGCCAGCAGCCAAACTTCAAACACTGAAGCTTTCTTT
v_gene: TRBV6-1
abundance: .
j_gene: TRBJ1-1
d_gene: .

CDR3aa: CAGIQQGNYGYTF
CDR3nt: TGTGCCGGGATCCAACAGGGGAACTATGGCTACACCTTC
v_gene: TRBV2
abundance: .
j_gene: TRBJ1-2
d_gene: TRBD1

CDR3aa: CASSVRAGGKDTQYF
CDR3nt: TGTGCCAGCAGCGTGAGGGCAGGGGGCAAAGATACGCAGTATTTT
v_gene: TRBV9
abundance: .
j_gene: TRBJ2-3
d_gene: TRBD1

CDR3aa: CASSPAGSRNTIYF
CDR3nt: TGTGCCAGCAGCCCCGCCGGGAGCCGAAACACCATATATTTT
v_gene: TRBV5-6
abundance: .
j_gene: TRBJ1-3
d_gene: .

CDR3aa: CASSSGGFFSGNTIYF
CDR3nt: TGTGCCAGCAGCTCCGGCGGGTTCTTCTCTGGAAACACCATATATTTT
v_gene: TRBV7-9
abundance: once
j_gene: TRBJ1-3
d_gene: .

CDR3aa: CASSYFRQGSYNEQFF
CDR3nt: TGTGCCAGCAGTTACTTTCGACAGGGATCCTACAATGAGCAGTTCTTC
v_gene: TRBV6-5
abundance: few
j_gene: TRBJ2-1
d_gene: TRBD1

CDR3aa: CASSSTGTGTNGYTF
CDR3nt: TGTGCCAGCAGTTCGACCGGGACAGGGACGAATGGCTACACCTTC
v_gene: TRBV6-5
abundance: few
j_gene: TRBJ1-2
d_gene: TRBD1

CDR3aa: CASSLGVQSYNEQFF
CDR3nt: TGCGCCAGCAGCTTGGGTGTACAATCCTACAATGAGCAGTTCTTC
v_gene: TRBV5-1
abundance: .
j_gene: TRBJ2-1
d_gene: .

CDR3aa: CASSFPPLAGGMNEQFF
CDR3nt: TGTGCCAGCAGCTTTCCTCCTCTAGCGGGAGGAATGAATGAGCAGTTCTTC
v_gene: TRBV11-2
abundance: .
j_gene: TRBJ2-1
d_gene: TRBD2